These T cell receptor beta chains were read from a single sample in a study of blood T cells in healthy people across ages. TCRdb re-called the 5' RACE reads through MiXCR, storing one row per CDR3 protein. The sample carries roughly 830,000 distinct CDR3 sequences, 62% recorded once. The sample consisted of blood. The receptor set was obtained from a man aged 25-40 years in good health. The CDR3 runs from the conserved cysteine through the conserved F or W. Fields, in order: J gene, V gene, D gene, CDR3 length, clone size, CDR3 DNA, CDR3 protein. A D gene is named only where the DNA matches it firmly. Size is omitted from some rows. Given values are once, few, many or a class for expanded clones.

TRBJ1-2	TRBV7-2	NA	14	NA	TGTGCCAGCAGCTCAGGGGCCGGTACCTATGGCTACACCTTC	CASSSGAGTYGYTF
TRBJ1-2	TRBV29-1	NA	10	NA	TGCAGCGTACTCGAACGGGGCTACACCTTC	CSVLERGYTF
TRBJ1-2	TRBV9	NA	15	few	TGTGCCAGCAGCTCCCCGGGACTTCCAAACTATGGCTACACCTTC	CASSSPGLPNYGYTF
TRBJ2-5	TRBV5-1	TRBD2	16	few	TGCGCCAGCAGTTCTCTAGCGGGGGGCCGTCAAGAGACCCAGTACTTC	CASSSLAGGRQETQYF
TRBJ2-1	TRBV30	NA	12	NA	TGTGCCTGGATCGGGGGATACAATGAGCAGTTCTTC	CAWIGGYNEQFF
TRBJ2-2	TRBV9	NA	14	NA	TGTGCCAGCAGCACCACAGGGAGGGGCGGGGAGCTGTTTTTT	CASSTTGRGGELFF
TRBJ2-3	TRBV12-3/TRBV12-4	NA	14	NA	TGTGCCAGCAGAAGCGTACATAGCGCAGATACGCAGTATTTT	CASRSVHSADTQYF
TRBJ1-1	TRBV10-3	NA	16	NA	TGTGCCATCAGTGAGTACGGTGGCGGGGGGCCCACTGAAGCTTTCTTT	CAISEYGGGGPTEAFF
TRBJ2-5	TRBV29-1	TRBD2	14	few	TGCAGCGTGGCGACTAGCGGTGCCCAAGAGACCCAGTACTTC	CSVATSGAQETQYF
TRBJ2-5	TRBV5-6	NA	15	NA	TGTGCCAGCAGCTTGCCGGGCAGGGACAAAGAGACCCAGTACTTC	CASSLPGRDKETQYF
TRBJ2-1	TRBV9	TRBD2	14	few	TGTGCCAGCAGCGCCCGACTAGCCCCCGATGAGCAGTTCTTC	CASSARLAPDEQFF
TRBJ2-7	TRBV24-1	TRBD1	16	NA	TGTGCCACCAGTGACTCCGGGACAGGGGGATACTACGAGCAGTACTTC	CATSDSGTGGYYEQYF
TRBJ2-7	TRBV20-1	TRBD1	15	NA	TGCAGTGCTAGAGAGGGACAGGGGGCTTTATACGAGCAGTACTTC	CSAREGQGALYEQYF
TRBJ2-5	TRBV20-1	NA	10	NA	TGCAGTGCTAGGATACAGACCCAGTACTTC	CSARIQTQYF
TRBJ2-7	TRBV7-2	NA	13	few	TGTGCCAGCAGTGTGGGCACGACCTACGAGCAGTACTTC	CASSVGTTYEQYF
TRBJ1-2	TRBV7-9	NA	16	many	TGTGCCAGCAGCTTAGGTGGAGGGGTATCTAACTATGGCTACACCTTC	CASSLGGGVSNYGYTF
TRBJ2-3	TRBV7-2	TRBD1	14	few	TGTGCCAGCAGCGCGGACAGGTTCGCAGATACGCAGTATTTT	CASSADRFADTQYF
TRBJ2-3	TRBV9	NA	13	NA	TGTGCCAGCAGCGCGTGGGGGTGGGATACGCAGTATTTT	CASSAWGWDTQYF
TRBJ2-5	TRBV7-3	TRBD2	18	NA	TGTGCCAGCAGCTTAACGGAACCTAGGCGGGGGGGCGGGGAGACCCAGTACTTC	CASSLTEPRRGGGETQYF
TRBJ2-3	TRBV6-5	NA	13	NA	TGTGCCAGCGGGCCGGGGGACGAAAATACGCAGTATTTT	CASGPGDENTQYF
TRBJ2-1	TRBV20-1	TRBD1	14	NA	TGCAGTGCCAGAGGGACAGGGGGCGGGGGTGAGCAGTTCTTC	CSARGTGGGGEQFF
TRBJ2-1	TRBV2	NA	13	few	TGTGCCAGCAGTGAAACCTCCTACAATGAGCAGTTCTTC	CASSETSYNEQFF
TRBJ1-2	TRBV6-6	TRBD1	14	NA	TGTGCCAGCAGGGTTGGACAGGTGGACTATGGCTACACCTTC	CASRVGQVDYGYTF
TRBJ2-3	TRBV9	NA	14	NA	TGTGCCAGCAGCGAAACAGACGGCACAGATACGCAGTATTTT	CASSETDGTDTQYF
TRBJ2-1	TRBV29-1	TRBD2	15	NA	TGCAGCGTCCCGGGACTAGCGGGGTTATTCAATGAGCAGTTCTTC	CSVPGLAGLFNEQFF
TRBJ1-6	TRBV27	NA	17	NA	TGTGCCAGCAGTTTCACTGGGACATTACGGATTAATTCACCCCTCCACTTT	CASSFTGTLRINSPLHF
TRBJ2-1	TRBV20-1	TRBD2	19	NA	TGCAGTGCCACTCCTGAGGGTAGCGGGGGGACCAGCTCCTACAATGAGCAGTTCTTC	CSATPEGSGGTSSYNEQFF
TRBJ2-7	TRBV5-1	NA	15	NA	TGCGCCAGCAGCCAAGGTTTCGACGTCTCCTACGAGCAGTACTTC	CASSQGFDVSYEQYF
TRBJ2-1	TRBV4-2	TRBD2	15	once	TGTGCCAGCAGCCGGGGGGAGGGTTGGAGGAATGAGCAGTTCTTC	CASSRGEGWRNEQFF
TRBJ2-5	TRBV20-1	NA	14	NA	TGCAGTGCTAGATCCGAGTTACAGGGAGAGACCCAGTACTTC	CSARSELQGETQYF
TRBJ2-1	TRBV20-1	NA	8	once	TGCAGTGCCCCCAGGGAGTTCTTC	CSAPREFF
TRBJ1-1	TRBV29-1	TRBD1	12	NA	TGCAGCGGGCGACAGGGGGCGACTGAAGCTTTCTTT	CSGRQGATEAFF
TRBJ2-3	TRBV20-1	TRBD2	18	NA	TGCAGTGCGACCAACCCGCCCGGGACTAGCGGGGTAACAGATACGCAGTATTTT	CSATNPPGTSGVTDTQYF
TRBJ2-3	TRBV10-3	TRBD2	15	few	TGTGCCATCAGCCATCCTGGCGGGGGGAAGGATACGCAGTATTTT	CAISHPGGGKDTQYF
TRBJ1-1	TRBV20-1	NA	17	NA	TGCAGTGCGTCGCCACTCAGGGGTTCCAGTCCCGGGGGAGAAGCTTTCTTT	CSASPLRGSSPGGEAFF
TRBJ2-7	TRBV4-1	NA	13	once	TGCGCCAGCAGCATCGGGCCCACCTACGAGCAGTACTTC	CASSIGPTYEQYF
TRBJ2-7	TRBV6-1	TRBD1	15	NA	TGTGCCAGCAGCGATCAGGGGGCCTGGCCCTACGAGCAGTACTTC	CASSDQGAWPYEQYF
TRBJ1-1	TRBV12-3/TRBV12-4	NA	14	NA	TGCGCCAGCAGCCCGCAGGGACACAACACTGAAGCTTTCTTT	CASSPQGHNTEAFF
TRBJ1-6	TRBV25-1	NA	17	NA	TGTGCCAGCAGTGAGATCCTTGCGTCAGTGTATAAGTCACCCCTCCACTTT	CASSEILASVYKSPLHF
TRBJ1-1	TRBV27	NA	12	few	TGTGCCAGCACCGGAATGAACACTGAAGCTTTCTTT	CASTGMNTEAFF
TRBJ2-1	TRBV20-1	TRBD2	15	NA	TGCAGTGCAAAAGATAGCGGGGGGGCCTCCAATGAGCAGTTCTTC	CSAKDSGGASNEQFF
TRBJ1-1	TRBV5-6	NA	16	NA	TGTGCCAGCAGCTTGGACCCCCTTAGATTCACGACTGAAGCTTTCTTT	CASSLDPLRFTTEAFF
TRBJ2-3	TRBV6-6	NA	17	once	TGTGCCAGCAGCCCCACAGGTGCGGGGGCGAGCACAGATACGCAGTATTTT	CASSPTGAGASTDTQYF
TRBJ2-1	TRBV6-4	TRBD2	17	NA	TGTGCCAGCAGTGGTGCGGGGGGCCCAACCCCCTACAATGAGCAGTTCTTC	CASSGAGGPTPYNEQFF
TRBJ2-2	TRBV9	NA	15	NA	TGTGCCAGCAGGAAGGGTGACTCGAACACCGGGGAGCTGTTTTTT	CASRKGDSNTGELFF
TRBJ2-1	TRBV20-1	NA	16	few	TGCAGTGCTAGAGATCTCCAGGGGGGGGCTGGCAATGAGCAGTTCTTC	CSARDLQGGAGNEQFF
TRBJ1-4	TRBV12-3/TRBV12-4	TRBD1	15	once	TGTGCCAGCAGTCCTGTGGGACAGCCTAATGAAAAACTGTTTTTT	CASSPVGQPNEKLFF
TRBJ2-1	TRBV6-1	TRBD1	16	NA	TGTGCCAGCAACGGAGTAGGGGGCCAGTCCTACAATGAGCAGTTCTTC	CASNGVGGQSYNEQFF
TRBJ2-1	TRBV27	NA	14	NA	TGTGCCAGCACGACCCCGGGCTCACACAATGAGCAGTTCTTC	CASTTPGSHNEQFF
TRBJ2-1	TRBV2	NA	12	once	TGTGCCAGCATCGGGGCCGCTAATGAGCAGTTCTTC	CASIGAANEQFF
TRBJ1-2	TRBV28	NA	11	NA	TGTGCCAGCAGTTTCTCTCTCGGCTACACCTTC	CASSFSLGYTF
TRBJ1-1	TRBV29-1	NA	14	NA	TGCAGCGTTGATGGGCCGCAAGGGGGAACTGAAGCTTTCTTT	CSVDGPQGGTEAFF